Presented here are 6 T cell receptor beta chains from one specimen sequenced in a study of blood T cell repertoires in COVID-19 (dated by TCRdb to 2020 to 2021). The protocol used for the library was the immunoSEQ multiplex PCR assay. TCRdb holds this immuneACCESS table with in-frame rearrangements only. Some clones are missing; in checked studies, unresolved V genes explain under half, and the rest has no known cause. The sample table shows about 29,000 clones, and 84% are seen once. Roughly 9.8% of the sample goes to the ten largest clones. Specimen: peripheral blood. These receptors all stem from an elderly man with active COVID-19.

This clone turned up a few times. V gene TRBV6-5 combines with J gene TRBJ1-1; D is possibly TRBD1 (6 bases). CDR1 and CDR2 (germline): MNHEY, SVGAGI. Between the trimmed V and J ends, which lost 2 bases and 7 bases, there was a span of 14 bases. The CDR3 spans 14 residues. The CDR3 DNA reads as TGTGCCAGCAGTTACGACAGGAAAGGATTTGAAGCTTTCTTT. Its protein is CASSYDRKGFEAFF.

The chain couples TRBV12-5 to TRBJ2-1, with TRBD1 identical over 11 bases. Per the germline V gene, CDR1 is LGHNT and CDR2 is FRNRAP. This CDR3 has 19 amino acids. The V and J ends lost 1 base and 1 base, in that order; junction bases with no gene match: 9. The CDR3 sequence is CASGLARGDRGFSYNEQFF. CDR3 nucleotide sequence: TGTGCTAGTGGTTTGGCACGGGGGGACAGGGGGTTTTCCTACAATGAGCAGTTCTTC. Filled out from reference TRBV12-5 and TRBJ2-1, the complete variable domain reads DARVTQTPRHKVTEMGQEVTMRCQPILGHNTVFWYRQTMMQGLELLAYFRNRAPLDDSGMPKDRFSAEMPDATLATLKIQPSEPRDSAVYFCASGLARGDRGFSYNEQFFGPGTRLTVL.

This chain joins TRBV6-5 and TRBJ2-1; the match to TRBD2 covers 11 bases. Germline V gene data show CDR1 as MNHEY and CDR2 as SVGAGI. After removal of 6 bases from V and 7 bases from J, the junction contained 8 bases not matched to a gene. This CDR3 is 15 amino acids long. The CDR3 DNA reads as TGTGCCAGCAGGCAAACTAGCGGGGGTAAGAATGAGCAGTTCTTC. The encoded protein is CASRQTSGGKNEQFF.

The V gene is TRBV5-6, the J gene TRBJ1-5; D gene unclear. V lost 0 bases and J 5 bases, leaving 9 bases between the germline ends. The CDR3 runs to 14 residues. Germline CDR1 and CDR2: SGHDT and YYEEEE. The CDR3 protein is CASSLASGDQPQHF. CDR3 DNA: TGTGCCAGCAGCTTGGCCAGCGGCGATCAGCCCCAGCATTTT.

The chain recombines TRBV11-3 with TRBJ2-4; a weak D match, TRBD1 (7 bases). CDR1 is SGHNT, CDR2 YENEEA, per germline. The CDR3 extends over 18 amino acids. The germline V and J ends were trimmed by 4 bases and 0 bases, with 19 bases remaining between them. The CDR3 protein is CASSSRGVRVLAKNIQYF. DNA for the CDR3: TGTGCCAGCAGCTCCAGGGGGGTCAGGGTACTAGCCAAAAACATTCAGTACTTC.

This clone was counted only a few times. The chain links TRBV5-1 to TRBJ2-3, with 8 bases that match TRBD1. Trimming cost V 2 bases and J 5 bases; bases outside gene matches: 4. The CDR3 is made up of 14 amino acids. Germline V gives CDR1 SGHRS, CDR2 YFSETQ. For the CDR3, the DNA is TGCGCCAGCAGCTTCGGGACAGGACAAGATACGCAGTATTTT. Its protein product is CASSFGTGQDTQYF.